This T cell receptor beta chain was sequenced during a study of T cell changes during pregnancy in multiple sclerosis. Germline values: CDR1 SGHTA, CDR2 FQGTGA. The CDR3 contains 14 residues. Trimming left V 5 bases short and J 2 bases short, with 9 bases between. Generated by immunoSEQ multiplex PCR, the TCRdb table keeps only in-frame clones and is missing some. The sample contains about 38,000 clones, about 95% of which appear only once. This sequence was found in a female donor with multiple sclerosis, enrolled in a pregnancy study. The rearrangement joins TRBV7-3 to TRBJ2-2; D unresolved. The sample consisted of CD4+ T cells from peripheral blood mononuclear cells, taken in the second trimester of pregnancy. The CDR3 DNA follows: TGTGCCAGCAGCCCAACAGAAAACACCGGGGAGCTGTTTTTT. Protein: CASSPTENTGELFF.